A single sample is the source of the 12 T cell receptor beta chains below, sequenced in a study of blood T cell repertoires in COVID-19. This table comes from immunoSEQ multiplex PCR, and its TCRdb copy is limited to in-frame clones, with some not included. The sample has about 140,000 clones, approximately 79% seen once; the top ten hold roughly 3.6%. Sequenced input: peripheral blood. The receptors come from a man in his sixties with acute or convalescent COVID-19.

This chain links TRBV6-5 with TRBJ1-5; D is possibly TRBD1 (6 bases). Trimming shortened V by 5 bases and J by 2 bases, and 13 bases separated the two germline ends. The CDR3 consists of 15 residues. The germline V gene encodes CDR1 MNHEY and CDR2 SVGAGI. This CDR3 reads CASSPDRSRNQPQHF. The CDR3 DNA reads TGTGCCAGCAGTCCAGACAGGAGCCGCAATCAGCCCCAGCATTTT.

CDR3 sequence (DNA): TGTGCCAGCTCCTCGGGGGGGTCCTACAATGAGCAGTTCTTC. Protein: CASSSGGSYNEQFF. The genes are TRBV27 and TRBJ2-1; 8 nucleotides agree with TRBD2. The germline CDR1 and CDR2 sequences are MNHEY and SMNVEV (reference sequence). V gave up 8 bases and J gave up 1 base; unmatched junction bases: 4. The CDR3 extends over 14 amino acids.

The chain is built from TRBV5-1 and TRBJ1-5, with TRBD1 matching over 7 bases. The germline V gene encodes CDR1 SGHRS and CDR2 YFSETQ. After removal of 0 bases from V and 0 bases from J, the junction contained 3 bases not matched to a gene. CDR3 length equals 16 residues. The chain's CDR3 is CASSLGDSVSNQPQHF. DNA of the CDR3: TGCGCCAGCAGCTTGGGGGACAGTGTTAGCAATCAGCCCCAGCATTTT.

The gene calls are TRBV6-2 or TRBV6-3 and TRBJ1-1, with 7 bases lining up with TRBD1. Germline loops: CDR1 MNHEY, CDR2 SVGEGT. Losses at the gene ends were 6 bases for V and 4 bases for J; bases not matched to a gene: 5. The CDR3 is 13 amino acids. CDR3: CASSPRTGTEAFF. Here the CDR3 DNA reads TGTGCCAGCAGCCCGCGGACAGGCACTGAAGCTTTCTTT.

The genes are TRBV2 and TRBJ1-2; TRBD1 might be the D (6 bases). V was shortened by 4 bases and J by 3 bases, with 12 bases between the two germline ends. The CDR3 runs to 14 residues. CDR1 and CDR2 (germline): SNHLY, FYNNEI. The CDR3 loop is CASSGGAGDYGYTF. The CDR3 nucleotides are TGTGCCAGCAGTGGAGGGGCAGGGGACTATGGCTACACCTTC.

This sequence joins TRBV6-5 and TRBJ2-7; no clear D gene. CDR3 size: 15 residues. V was shortened by 0 bases and J by 2 bases, with 11 bases between the two germline ends. From germline, CDR1 is MNHEY and CDR2 SVGAGI. CDR3 DNA sequence: TGTGCCAGCAGTTACTCGAGGATAACCGCCTACGAGCAGTACTTC. Residues: CASSYSRITAYEQYF.

A word on this clone: Different DNA sequences within this sample yield the same CDR3. The V and J genes are TRBV6-5 and TRBJ2-7; 10 bases map to TRBD1. CDR3 size: 13 residues. V gave up 6 bases and J gave up 7 bases; unmatched junction bases: 6. Germline V gene data show CDR1 as MNHEY and CDR2 as SVGAGI. The CDR3 sequence: CASSWDRGGEQYF. The CDR3, as DNA: TGTGCCAGCAGCTGGGACAGGGGAGGAGAGCAGTACTTC.

The chain carries TRBV5-6 and TRBJ1-6, with TRBD1 matching 7 bases. Per the germline V gene, CDR1 is SGHDT and CDR2 is YYEEEE. With 0 bases clipped from V and 9 bases from J, the junction kept 3 bases outside the gene matches. CDR3 length: 14 amino acids. The CDR3 loop reads CASSLGQGGSPLHF. CDR3 sequence (DNA): TGTGCCAGCAGCTTGGGACAGGGAGGTTCACCCCTCCACTTT. Full variable domain (rest looked up from reference TRBV5-6 and TRBJ1-6): DAGVTQSPTHLIKTRGQQVTLRCSPKSGHDTVSWYQQALGQGPQFIFQYYEEEERQRGNFPDRFSGHQFPNYSSELNVNALLLGDSALYLCASSLGQGGSPLHFGNGTRLTVT.

This clone was counted a single time. The rearrangement joins TRBV5-1 to TRBJ2-4; D is perhaps TRBD1 (5 bases). Trimming took off 1 base at V and 3 bases at J, with 8 bases between the two ends. The CDR3 is 14 residues long. Germline V gene sequence: CDR1 SGHRS, CDR2 YFSETQ. CDR3 in DNA: TGCGCCAGCAGCTTGTTAGGGGACAAAAACATTCAGTACTTC. It codes for CASSLLGDKNIQYF.

The chain links TRBV7-9 to TRBJ2-7, with D unresolved. Trimming stripped 3 bases from V and 0 bases from J, with 6 bases between. The CDR3 runs 13 residues. CDR1 is SEHNR and CDR2 is FQNEAQ in the germline V gene (reference sequence). In nucleotides, the CDR3 is TGTGCCAGCAGCTTCGGTTTCTCCTACGAGCAGTACTTC. Translated: CASSFGFSYEQYF.

V usage is TRBV29-1 and J usage is TRBJ1-4; 7 bases are a match to TRBD1. The CDR3 sequence is 17 residues long. The V and J ends lost 4 bases and 3 bases, in that order; junction bases with no gene match: 14. Germline loops: CDR1 SQVTM, CDR2 ANQGSEA. The CDR3 reads CSVALRGGLVANEKLFF. Written as DNA, the CDR3 is TGCAGCGTTGCGTTGAGAGGGGGCCTAGTGGCTAATGAAAAACTGTTTTTT. Full variable domain (missing parts from reference TRBV29-1 and TRBJ1-4): SAVISQKPSRDICQRGTSLTIQCQVDSQVTMMFWYRQQPGQSLTLIATANQGSEATYESGFVIDKFPISRPNLTFSTLTVSNMSPEDSSIYLCSVALRGGLVANEKLFFGSGTQLSVL.

This clone has only a few counts. Written as DNA, the CDR3 is TGTGCCTGGAGGCAGCCCGGAGGGGTGGGCAATCAGCCCCAGCATTTT. Its translation is CAWRQPGGVGNQPQHF. The V gene is TRBV30, the J gene TRBJ1-5, with D possibly matching TRBD1 (5 bases). The CDR3 contains 16 residues. CDR1 and CDR2 from the germline V gene are GTSNPN and SVGIG (reference sequence). V was clipped by 3 bases and J by 2 bases, with 17 bases between them. The entire variable domain, with the rest obtained from reference TRBV30 and TRBJ1-5, is as follows: SQTIHQWPATLVQPVGSPLSLECTVEGTSNPNLYWYRQAAGRGLQLLFYSVGIGQISSEVPQNLSASRPQDRQFILSSKKLLLSDSGFYLCAWRQPGGVGNQPQHFGDGTRLSIL.